This T cell receptor beta chain derives from a study of OX40 agonist ivuxolimab in advanced cancers. Study-wide background: All patients had ivuxolimab intravenously every 2 weeks at 0.01 to 10 mg/kg. Study-wide results and limits: Expanded clones were, on average, more numerous in CD8+ T cells than in CD4+. At 0.1 to 3.0 mg/kg, CD4+ and CD8+ blood T cells expanded clonally by week 6.

Sequenced by immunoSEQ multiplex PCR; TCRdb stores in-frame clones only, minus some. The repertoire holds around 47,000 clones, with approximately 88% as singletons. Prior autoimmune disease or systemic immunosuppression barred patients. Germline V gene data show CDR1 as SEHNR and CDR2 as FQNEAQ (reference sequence). V was trimmed by 3 bases and J by 10 bases, leaving 13 bases between them. The CDR3 consists of 14 residues. Worth noting for this clone: Antigen specificity is unknown.

This rearrangement joins TRBV7-9 to TRBJ1-6; possibly TRBD1 for D (6 bases). This receptor was taken from an adult with an advanced solid tumor such as melanoma, head and neck, liver or kidney cancer. Sequencing was performed on CD4+ or CD8+ T cells sorted from blood, taken in a trial of the OX40 agonist ivuxolimab. The DNA for the CDR3 is TGTGCCAGCAGCTTCTCGGGGGGCAAATCACCCCTCCACTTT. It translates to CASSFSGGKSPLHF.